The present entry profiles one T cell receptor (beta chain) with its context. TCRdb's table, derived via immunoSEQ multiplex PCR, lists solely in-frame clones and lacks some. The table shows about 15,000 clones, with almost 95% occurring only once. This entry belongs to a study of T cells after posttransplantation cyclophosphamide. The CDR3 runs 15 residues. Losses at the gene ends were 6 bases for V and 3 bases for J; bases not matched to a gene: 5. CDR1 and CDR2 (germline): MNHNS, SASEGT. Cyclophosphamide on days +3 and +4 followed busulfan-fludarabine conditioning and a marrow graft. The starting material was CD4+ T cells sorted from blood, obtained after allogeneic stem cell transplant with posttransplant cyclophosphamide. The chain has TRBV6-1 and TRBJ2-3; 11 bases line up with TRBD2. This TCR came from a male patient between 55 and 70 years old who received an allogeneic stem cell transplant from a related donor and was CMV-positive. A subset of T cells may come from the graft donor. Here the CDR3 DNA reads TGTGCCAGCAGCCCCACTAGCGGGGGAACAGATACGCAGTATTTT. It encodes CASSPTSGGTDTQYF.